This T cell receptor (beta chain) was recorded in a study of identical twins. Study outcomes and limitations: There was an excess of low generation probability in the out-of-frame alpha sequences that twins shared.

TCRdb itself ran the 5' RACE reads through MiXCR, one entry per CDR3 protein. The data contain 400,000 to 550,000 distinct CDR3 sequences, under 25% of them singletons. Comment on this clonotype: Its antigen remains unknown.

Healthy Caucasians supplied all donations. The CDR3 is made up of 16 amino acids. Per the germline V gene, CDR1 is SGHTA and CDR2 is FQGNSA. V lost 5 bases to trimming and J lost 6 bases, with 20 bases between them. The sample was also reused in another study, on T cells expressing NK-cell markers. That source notes: Unclear, still, was the HCMV specificity of the expanded NKG2C+ T cell clones.

The chain has TRBV7-2 and TRBJ2-1; D remains ambiguous. The receptor was isolated from a woman aged 18-29 years in good health. The sequencing sample was made of CD4+ T cells sorted from blood. The DNA of the CDR3 is TGTGCCAGCAGCCCTGGAGTCAGTAGAATGGGCAATGAGCAGTTCTTC. Translating gives CASSPGVSRMGNEQFF.